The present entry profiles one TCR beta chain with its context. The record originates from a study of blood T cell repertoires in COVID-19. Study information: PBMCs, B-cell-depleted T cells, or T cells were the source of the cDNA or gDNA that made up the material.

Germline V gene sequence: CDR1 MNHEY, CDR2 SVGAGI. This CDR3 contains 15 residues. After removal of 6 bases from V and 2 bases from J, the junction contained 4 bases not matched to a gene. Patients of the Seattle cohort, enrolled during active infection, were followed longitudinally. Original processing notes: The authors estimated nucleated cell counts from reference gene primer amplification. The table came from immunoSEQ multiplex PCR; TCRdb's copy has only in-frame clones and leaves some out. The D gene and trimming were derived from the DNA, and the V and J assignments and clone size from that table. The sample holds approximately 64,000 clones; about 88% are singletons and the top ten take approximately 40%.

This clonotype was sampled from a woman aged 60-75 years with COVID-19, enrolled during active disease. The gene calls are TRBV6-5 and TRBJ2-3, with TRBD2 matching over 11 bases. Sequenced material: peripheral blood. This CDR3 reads CASRTLAGVTDTQYF. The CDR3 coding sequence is TGTGCCAGCAGAACACTAGCGGGGGTCACAGATACGCAGTATTTT.